The clone carrying this T cell receptor beta chain has a handful of counts. Its matching antigen is unknown. The data were taken from a study of blood T cells in healthy people across ages. General study points: The study regarded diversity estimates from one million T cells as underestimates. Among T cells, TCR beta diversity per million cells dropped roughly linearly as age rose.

V was clipped by 5 bases and J by 0 bases, with 11 bases between them. Per germline, CDR1 SQVTM and CDR2 ANQGSEA. The CDR3 covers 14 residues. Sample-barcoded 5' priming and a J-beta primer mix drove a second PCR of about 6 to 12 cycles. TCRdb re-called the 5' RACE reads with MiXCR, one entry per CDR3 protein. The sample shows 450,000 to 650,000 distinct CDR3 sequences, 24% of them seen only once. These data were likewise used in another study, on T cells of mothers and their children. That work states: Overlap measured in related mother-child pairs was slightly, non-significantly higher than in unrelated pairs.

The sample taken for sequencing was blood. This chain links TRBV29-1 with TRBJ2-1; possibly TRBD1 for D (6 bases). The clonotype originates from a boy aged 10-17 years in good health. CDR3 bases: TGCAGCGTTCGCGGACAGAGCTCCTACAATGAGCAGTTCTTC. Protein product: CSVRGQSSYNEQFF.